The 14 T cell receptor beta chains listed next were all sequenced from one sample in a study of identical twins. TCRdb ran MiXCR on the 5' RACE reads and lists one entry per CDR3 protein. Of about 210,000 distinct CDR3 sequences in the sample, roughly a tenth were seen once. Sequencing was done on a sample of memory (CD45RO+) T cells sorted from blood. The receptors here all came from a woman aged 18-30 years in good health.

In this sample, this clonotype turned up many times. This chain links TRBV7-2 with TRBJ1-1, with D unresolved. The CDR3 length is 13 residues. V lost 1 base and J 7 bases, leaving 10 bases between the germline ends. Looked up from germline, CDR1 is SGHTA and CDR2 is FQGNSA. The CDR3 reads CASSLVVKGEAFF. DNA of the CDR3: TGTGCCAGCAGCTTAGTCGTAAAGGGTGAAGCTTTCTTT.

This clonotype was seen many times. This sequence joins TRBV6-6 and TRBJ2-1; TRBD1 matches at 7 bases. This CDR3 region has 13 residues. The V and J ends lost 8 bases and 0 bases, in that order; junction bases with no gene match: 1. Germline V gene sequence: CDR1 MNHNY, CDR2 SVGAGI (reference sequence). CDR3 sequence (DNA): TGTGCCAGCGGGGACAGCTCCTACAATGAGCAGTTCTTC. Its protein is CASGDSSYNEQFF.

The CDR3 DNA reads as TGCAGTACCGGGACAGCCTACGAGCAGTACTTC. This translates into CSTGTAYEQYF. V is TRBV20-1 and J is TRBJ2-7, with 7 bases that match TRBD1. Germline trimming cut 8 bases from V and 2 bases from J; bases unmatched to any gene: 3. The CDR3 has 11 residues. Germline loops: CDR1 DFQATT, CDR2 SNEGSKA (reference sequence).

This clonotype was counted ten times or more. V and J are TRBV7-8 and TRBJ1-3; no firm D call. In germline, CDR1 is SGHVS, CDR2 FQNEAQ. The CDR3 contains 15 residues. Trimming left V 1 base short and J 0 bases short, with 7 bases between. The CDR3 region has the DNA TGTGCCAGCAGCTTAGTAGCAGACTCTGGAAACACCATATATTTT. Amino acids: CASSLVADSGNTIYF. Filled out from reference TRBV7-8 and TRBJ1-3, the complete variable domain reads GAGVSQSPRYKVAKRGQDVALRCDPISGHVSLFWYQQALGQGPEFLTYFQNEAQLDKSGLPSDRFFAERPEGSVSTLKIQRTQQEDSAVYLCASSLVADSGNTIYFGEGSWLTVV.

This rearrangement joins TRBV7-3 to TRBJ1-2; no firm D call. Per the germline V gene, CDR1 is SGHTA and CDR2 is FQGTGA. This CDR3 is 17 amino acids long. The ends were cut back, 1 base at V and 8 bases at J, with 23 bases in the middle. CDR3 loop: CASSLSSGGLTFLGYTF. CDR3 coding DNA: TGTGCCAGCAGCTTAAGTAGTGGCGGGTTAACCTTTCTCGGCTACACCTTC.

This clonotype occurred many times. CDR3 DNA: TGTGCCAGCAGCAACTGGACAGGGCCCCAACCTCTCTACGAGCAGTACTTC. Translation: CASSNWTGPQPLYEQYF. The chain is built from TRBV21-1 and TRBJ2-7; no DNA check was done on the table's D call, TRBD1. TRBV21-1 is a documented pseudogene. This CDR3 spans 17 amino acids.

This clonotype was recorded at least ten times. The rearrangement links TRBV2 to TRBJ2-1; tentative D call: TRBD1 (6 bases). The germline V gene encodes CDR1 SNHLY and CDR2 FYNNEI. The CDR3 sequence is 14 residues long. V lost 7 bases, J lost 8 bases, and 18 bases lay in between. CDR3 sequence reads: CASTFFTGYDEQFF. CDR3 nucleotide sequence: TGTGCCAGCACCTTTTTTACAGGGTATGATGAGCAGTTCTTC.

This clonotype was detected ten times or more. The genes are TRBV7-9 and TRBJ1-1; TRBD1 is a possible D gene (6 bases). The CDR3 has 14 residues. Germline V gives CDR1 SEHNR, CDR2 FQNEAQ (reference sequence). Trimming shortened V by 1 base and J by 5 bases, and 11 bases separated the two germline ends. CDR3 sequence (DNA): TGTGCCAGCAGCTTAGAGGGGGGCCCTACTGAAGCTTTCTTT. Its protein product is CASSLEGGPTEAFF.

This clonotype has a handful of counts. The V call is TRBV20-1, the J call TRBJ2-1; 7 nucleotides align to TRBD2. Germline V gene lookup returns CDR1 DFQATT and CDR2 SNEGSKA (reference sequence). V shed 3 bases, J shed 2 bases, and the junction held 10 bases outside the gene matches. This CDR3 region has 16 residues. CDR3 amino acids: CSASWAGGSTYNEQFF. The CDR3 region has the DNA TGCAGTGCTAGCTGGGCGGGCGGGAGCACCTACAATGAGCAGTTCTTC.

This clonotype was seen only a few times. The chain carries TRBV27 and TRBJ1-1; D is unresolved. Trimming pared 2 bases from V and 4 bases from J, leaving 8 bases between. This CDR3 spans 13 amino acids. Looked up from germline, CDR1 is MNHEY and CDR2 is SMNVEV (reference sequence). The CDR3 spells CASSLQRGTEAFF. For the CDR3, the DNA is TGTGCCAGCAGTTTACAGAGAGGCACTGAAGCTTTCTTT.

This clonotype was seen ten or more times. The V gene is TRBV5-1, the J gene TRBJ1-1; no reliable D call. Trimming removed 3 bases from V and 3 bases from J, with 6 bases in between. Germline assignment: CDR1 SGHRS and CDR2 YFSETQ. The CDR3 runs 12 residues. Here the CDR3 reads CASSSTDTEAFF. Written as DNA, the CDR3 is TGCGCCAGCAGCTCTACCGACACTGAAGCTTTCTTT.

This clonotype was counted only a few times. This sequence joins TRBV20-1 and TRBJ2-3; 11 bases are a match to TRBD2. Trimming at V came to 6 bases and at J to 5 bases, leaving 7 bases not matched to a gene. Germline CDR1 and CDR2: DFQATT and SNEGSKA (reference sequence). The CDR3 totals 14 residues. This CDR3 reads CSASLAGDQDTQYF. Written as DNA, the CDR3 is TGCAGTGCCTCACTAGCGGGAGATCAAGATACGCAGTATTTT.

The sample holds a few counts of this clonotype. The V call is TRBV7-9, the J call TRBJ2-3; 8 bases are shared with TRBD1. Germline V gene sequence: CDR1 SEHNR, CDR2 FQNEAQ (reference sequence). This CDR3 has 15 residues. With V trimmed by 5 bases and J by 5 bases, 9 bases remained unmatched. The CDR3 coding sequence is TGTGCCAGCAGCCCCCGACAGGGGTTGGGAGATACGCAGTATTTT. Translating gives CASSPRQGLGDTQYF.

J is TRBJ1-1 and V is TRBV27, with D uncertain. The CDR3 contains 17 residues. The germline V gene has CDR1 MNHEY and CDR2 SMNVEV (reference sequence). The V end lost 2 bases, the J end lost 0 bases, and 16 bases lay between the germline ends. The CDR3: CASSLAGRDVMNTEAFF. CDR3 coding DNA: TGTGCCAGCAGTTTAGCGGGGAGGGATGTGATGAACACTGAAGCTTTCTTT.